Below, 20 T cell receptor beta chains from the same sample are listed, as sequenced in a study of T cell repertoires in cytomegalovirus infection. TCRdb re-derived calls from the reads in MiXCR, one entry per CDR3 protein. Of more than 110,000 distinct CDR3 sequences in the sample, 30% to 40% are singletons; the top ten hold around half. These receptors are not linked to any known antigen. Sequencing was performed on CD8+ T cells from cultured PBMCs, taken from culture after CMV antigen stimulation. The receptor source for this set is a human donor in good health (CMV status not recorded). Some clones in this sample may be carry-over from other donors' samples.

V is TRBV12-3 or TRBV12-4 and J is TRBJ1-1; D gene uncertain. V lost 6 bases and J 6 bases, leaving 8 bases between the germline ends. This CDR3 spans 11 amino acids. The CDR3 DNA is TGTGCCAGCAGCTTCTCTGCTGAAGCTTTCTTT. This translates into CASSFSAEAFF.

The chain joins TRBV6-2 or TRBV6-3 to TRBJ2-1, with D possibly being TRBD1 (5 bases). This CDR3 is built from 14 residues. Germline CDR1 reads MNHEY; CDR2 reads SVGEGT. Trimming cost V 6 bases and J 3 bases, with 12 bases left between them. The CDR3: CASSLRDFYNEQFF. CDR3 DNA sequence: TGTGCCAGCAGCCTCAGGGATTTCTACAATGAGCAGTTCTTC.

This clonotype was counted at least ten times. CDR3 residues: CASTPTAGWGNEQYF. DNA for the CDR3: TGTGCCAGCACCCCGACCGCAGGGTGGGGTAACGAGCAGTACTTC. This chain connects TRBV7-2 to TRBJ2-7; D is possibly TRBD1 (5 bases). Germline V CDR1 and CDR2: SGHTA, FQGNSA. Trimming stripped 7 bases from V and 5 bases from J, with 21 bases between. The CDR3 loop spans 15 amino acids.

This chain links TRBV27 with TRBJ1-3; no clear D. CDR1 MNHEY and CDR2 SMNVEV come from the germline V gene (reference sequence). The CDR3 spans 16 residues. V lost 6 bases to trimming and J lost 3 bases, with 18 bases between them. The CDR3 coding sequence is TGTGCCAGCAGACCGGCAGTTGTGGGCCTTGGAAACACCATATATTTT. It codes for CASRPAVVGLGNTIYF.

This chain uses TRBV12-3 or TRBV12-4 with TRBJ2-3, with D tentatively TRBD1 or TRBD2 (5 bases each). The CDR3 has 15 amino acids. Trimming removed 2 bases at V and 2 bases at J, with 11 bases between. The CDR3 sequence: CASSLSGTDTDTQYF. The CDR3 coding sequence is TGTGCCAGCAGTTTAAGTGGGACGGACACAGATACGCAGTATTTT.

This clonotype was counted once. V and J are TRBV5-5 and TRBJ2-7; a possible D gene is TRBD1 (5 bases). The CDR3 spans 15 residues. Trimming pared 4 bases from V and 2 bases from J, leaving 16 bases between. Looked up from germline, CDR1 is SGHKS and CDR2 is YYEKEE (reference sequence). The CDR3 nucleotides read TGTGCCAGCAGCCCCCCCGGACAAACTCCCTACGAGCAGTACTTC. The encoded protein is CASSPPGQTPYEQYF.

This clonotype was seen a handful of times. J is TRBJ2-1 and V is TRBV19; 9 nucleotides align to TRBD2. Trimming took 5 bases from V and 8 from J; bases not matched to a gene: 13. This CDR3 spans 16 amino acids. The germline V gene encodes CDR1 LNHDA and CDR2 SQIVND (reference sequence). The CDR3 protein is CASSQGRGGLFDEQFF. For the CDR3, the DNA is TGTGCCAGTAGTCAGGGGCGGGGGGGCCTGTTCGATGAGCAGTTCTTC.

The chain has TRBV7-4 and TRBJ2-5; D is possibly TRBD1 (6 bases). This CDR3 region has 14 residues. Germline CDR1 reads SGHVT; CDR2 reads SQSDAQ. The V end was cut by 5 bases, the J end by 2 bases, with 12 bases between. The CDR3 DNA sequence: TGTGCCAGCAGCCCAGGACAGTCGCAAGAGACCCAGTACTTC. This sequence encodes CASSPGQSQETQYF.

This clonotype was counted many times. The CDR3 nucleotides are TGTGCCAGCAAAGTCCCAGGCCGCGGAAAGGGCTACAATGAGCAGTTCTTC. Translated: CASKVPGRGKGYNEQFF. V gene TRBV11-2 combines with J gene TRBJ2-1; no firm D call. The CDR3 is made up of 17 amino acids. The V end lost 7 bases, the J end lost 3 bases, and 22 bases lay between the germline ends. Germline assignment: CDR1 SGHAT and CDR2 FQNNGV.

The table lists this clonotype with a few counts. The J gene is TRBJ1-1, the V gene TRBV4-1; unclear D gene. The CDR3 has 16 residues. Trimming took 0 bases from V and 6 from J, leaving 17 bases between them. Germline CDR1 is MGHRA and CDR2 is YSYEKL. CDR3 sequence reads: CASSQEGLGNSAEAFF. The CDR3 nucleotides read TGCGCCAGCAGCCAAGAAGGTTTAGGGAATAGCGCTGAAGCTTTCTTT.

The chain couples TRBV2 to TRBJ1-3; D is undetermined. Trimming took off 3 bases at V and 0 bases at J, with 6 bases between the two ends. The CDR3 contains 14 residues. Germline assignment: CDR1 SNHLY and CDR2 FYNNEI. The DNA for the CDR3 is TGTGCCAGCAGTGACAGCCACTCTGGAAACACCATATATTTT. It yields the protein CASSDSHSGNTIYF.

The CDR3 spells CASSPPSRGTNEKLFF. The CDR3 DNA follows: TGTGCCAGCAGCCCCCCAAGTAGGGGAACTAATGAAAAACTGTTTTTT. The chain carries TRBV7-9 and TRBJ1-4; a possible D gene is TRBD1 (5 bases). The CDR3 runs to 16 residues. In germline, CDR1 is SEHNR, CDR2 FQNEAQ (reference sequence). Trimming left V 5 bases short and J 1 base short, with 14 bases between.

This clonotype has only a few counts. The genes are TRBV5-4 and TRBJ2-1; 8 nucleotides agree with TRBD2. The V and J ends lost 4 bases and 9 bases, in that order; junction bases with no gene match: 15. The CDR3 has 16 residues. Per the germline V gene, CDR1 is SGHNT and CDR2 is YYREEE (reference sequence). The CDR3 region has the DNA TGTGCCAGCAGCCACTCGGGGGACGGGGGGGATGGTGAGCAGTTCTTC. Translating gives CASSHSGDGGDGEQFF.

The rearrangement uses TRBV6-5 and TRBJ2-1, with 9 bases that match TRBD2. The V segment lost 6 bases and the J segment 4 bases; nucleotides outside the gene matches: 7. CDR3 size: 15 residues. Looked up from germline, CDR1 is MNHEY and CDR2 is SVGAGI. The CDR3 region is CASRFTSGSYNEQFF. The CDR3 region has the DNA TGTGCCAGCAGGTTCACTAGCGGGTCTTACAATGAGCAGTTCTTC.

This clonotype appeared many times. The chain is built from TRBV7-6 and TRBJ2-1; D gene unclear. The V gene lost 1 base and the J gene lost 0 bases, with 10 bases spanning the gap. The CDR3 totals 16 residues. Germline lookup yields CDR1 SGHVS and CDR2 FNYEAQ. CDR3 coding DNA: TGTGCCAGCAGCTTAGTACGTCCCAGCTCCTACAATGAGCAGTTCTTC. Protein product: CASSLVRPSSYNEQFF.

The CDR3 nucleotides are TGCGCCAGCAGCCAAGCGCCCCAACAGGGTACCCCAGGAGCTTTCTTT. Translated: CASSQAPQQGTPGAFF. The chain is built from TRBV4-1 and TRBJ1-1; weak D call: TRBD1 (6 bases). The V gene lost 1 base and the J gene lost 10 bases, with 22 bases spanning the gap. The CDR3 loop spans 16 amino acids. Germline loops: CDR1 MGHRA, CDR2 YSYEKL.

The chain carries TRBV7-9 and TRBJ2-1, with a possible D match to TRBD2 (6 bases). CDR1 is SEHNR, CDR2 FQNEAQ, per germline (reference sequence). The CDR3 totals 14 residues. V lost 1 base and J lost 2, with 6 bases in between. This CDR3 is CASSLGLAYNEQFF. The CDR3 nucleotides read TGTGCCAGCAGCTTAGGACTAGCCTACAATGAGCAGTTCTTC.

The rearrangement links TRBV28 to TRBJ2-3; D uncertain. The CDR3 sequence is 15 residues long. Looked up from germline, CDR1 is MDHEN and CDR2 is SYDVKM. Between the trimmed V and J ends, which lost 6 bases and 2 bases, there was a span of 15 bases. CDR3 in DNA: TGTGCCAGCAGGCCCTATCGGTTGGACACAGATACGCAGTATTTT. This encodes CASRPYRLDTDTQYF.

This clonotype has at least ten counts. The chain couples TRBV2 to TRBJ1-2; D is unclear. The CDR3 runs 14 residues. Per germline, CDR1 SNHLY and CDR2 FYNNEI. The germline V and J ends were trimmed by 3 bases and 7 bases, with 15 bases remaining between them. Here the CDR3 DNA reads TGTGCCAGCAGTGAGGGTTTGAGGCTTAGTGGCTACACCTTC. Translating gives CASSEGLRLSGYTF.

This clonotype was seen only a few times. V gene TRBV6-6 combines with J gene TRBJ2-5; D may be TRBD2 (6 bases). This CDR3 is 15 amino acids long. Trimming left V 0 bases short and J 5 bases short, with 13 bases between. From germline, CDR1 is MNHNY and CDR2 SVGAGI (reference sequence). The CDR3 DNA reads as TGTGCCAGCAGTTACTCGACAGCGGGTCGTGAGACCCAGTACTTC. Its translation is CASSYSTAGRETQYF.